A single sample is the source of the 12 T cell receptor beta chains below, sequenced in a study of T cell repertoires in cytomegalovirus infection. TCRdb ran MiXCR on the reads and lists one entry per CDR3 protein. The table has around 740,000 distinct CDR3 sequences, roughly a third seen once. Sequencing was done on a sample of PBMCs. The origin of the receptors is a human donor in good health (CMV status not recorded). Some clones in this sample may be carry-over from other donors' samples.

This chain connects TRBV30 to TRBJ1-5, with D possibly being TRBD1 (6 bases). V shed 5 bases and J shed 7 bases, with 15 bases lying between them. The CDR3 has 13 amino acids. CDR1 and CDR2 (germline): GTSNPN, SVGIG (reference sequence). The CDR3 is CAWAGIQGQPQHF. In DNA form, the CDR3 reads TGTGCCTGGGCAGGAATTCAGGGGCAGCCCCAGCATTTT.

This clonotype was detected only a few times. The gene calls are TRBV19 and TRBJ1-1, with D perhaps TRBD1 (6 bases). The V gene's germline CDR1 is LNHDA and CDR2 SQIVND (reference sequence). Trimming left V 8 bases short and J 1 base short, with 17 bases between. The CDR3 runs 15 residues. The CDR3 region has the DNA TGTGCCAGTTCAGAGGGGGGCAGGTGGAACACTGAAGCTTTCTTT. It translates to CASSEGGRWNTEAFF.

This clonotype was observed once. V and J are TRBV6-6 and TRBJ1-1; TRBD1 is a possible D gene (5 bases). Trimming shortened V by 5 bases and J by 3 bases, and 10 bases separated the two germline ends. This CDR3 spans 13 amino acids. Per germline, CDR1 MNHNY and CDR2 SVGAGI (reference sequence). CDR3 amino acids: CASSVAGYTEAFF. In DNA form, the CDR3 reads TGTGCCAGCAGTGTTGCAGGGTACACTGAAGCTTTCTTT.

V and J are TRBV4-1 and TRBJ2-1; D is perhaps TRBD1 or TRBD2 (5 bases each). Looked up from germline, CDR1 is MGHRA and CDR2 is YSYEKL. V was pared by 3 bases and J by 3 bases, with 12 bases between. The CDR3 is 15 residues long. Here the CDR3 reads CASSHIGGFYNEQFF. The DNA of the CDR3 is TGCGCCAGCAGCCATATTGGGGGTTTCTACAATGAGCAGTTCTTC.

The chain recombines TRBV12-3 or TRBV12-4 with TRBJ2-7; 7 nucleotides line up with TRBD2. This CDR3 spans 15 amino acids. Trimming cost V 6 bases and J 4 bases; bases outside gene matches: 12. CDR3 sequence reads: CASSAPGTMEYEQYF. CDR3 DNA sequence: TGTGCCAGCAGCGCTCCCGGGACTATGGAATACGAGCAGTACTTC.

This rearrangement joins TRBV20-1 to TRBJ1-4; D remains unclear. Trimming removed 2 bases at V and 2 bases at J, with 6 bases between. Germline CDR1 and CDR2: DFQATT and SNEGSKA (reference sequence). This CDR3 spans 13 amino acids. CDR3 sequence: CSARHRTNEKLFF. The CDR3 DNA follows: TGCAGTGCTAGACACCGCACTAATGAAAAACTGTTTTTT.

The chain carries TRBV10-3 and TRBJ1-2, with D uncertain. V gave up 4 bases and J gave up 2 bases, with 11 bases separating them. Germline V gene data show CDR1 as ENHRY and CDR2 as SYGVKD. This CDR3 has 14 amino acids. CDR3 DNA sequence: TGTGCCATCAGTGTGATCGGGCCGAACTATGGCTACACCTTC. Translation gives CAISVIGPNYGYTF.

The chain uses TRBV27 and TRBJ1-6; 8 bases are shared with TRBD1. Germline V gene data show CDR1 as MNHEY and CDR2 as SMNVEV (reference sequence). The CDR3 sequence is 14 residues long. Germline trimming cut 4 bases from V and 7 bases from J; bases unmatched to any gene: 3. The CDR3 nucleotides read TGTGCCAGCAGTTACGGGACAGGAAATTCACCCCTCCACTTT. Protein product: CASSYGTGNSPLHF.

The chain is built from TRBV6-6 and TRBJ2-1; the match to TRBD2 covers 8 bases. The ends lost 2 bases at V and 3 bases at J; junction bases unmatched: 9. The CDR3 is 17 amino acids. Germline lookup yields CDR1 MNHNY and CDR2 SVGAGI (reference sequence). The CDR3 sequence is CASSYLRGGGNYNEQFF. CDR3 DNA sequence: TGTGCCAGCAGTTACCTCCGGGGGGGCGGGAACTACAATGAGCAGTTCTTC.

The genes are TRBV7-2 and TRBJ2-2; weak D call: TRBD2 (5 bases). The CDR3 has 13 amino acids. V was trimmed by 4 bases and J by 14 bases, leaving 17 bases between them. From germline, CDR1 is SGHTA and CDR2 FQGNSA. The chain's CDR3 is CASSSDSNGYLFF. The DNA of the CDR3 is TGTGCCAGCAGCTCGGACTCTAACGGGTATCTGTTTTTT.

J is TRBJ2-7 and V is TRBV11-1; TRBD2 might be the D (5 bases). Germline lookup yields CDR1 SGHAT and CDR2 FQDESV (reference sequence). V was trimmed by 5 bases and J by 3 bases, leaving 11 bases between them. The CDR3 runs to 13 residues. CDR3 loop: CASSRTPIYEQYF. CDR3 DNA sequence: TGTGCCAGCAGCCGGACTCCTATCTACGAGCAGTACTTC.

J is TRBJ2-7 and V is TRBV28; D gene unclear. Trimming removed 6 bases from V and 6 bases from J, with 18 bases in between. CDR1 and CDR2 (germline): MDHEN, SYDVKM. The CDR3 is 14 amino acids. The CDR3 bases are TGTGCCAGCAGACCCGGGCCCTCAACGGGCGAGCAGTACTTC. This translates into CASRPGPSTGEQYF.